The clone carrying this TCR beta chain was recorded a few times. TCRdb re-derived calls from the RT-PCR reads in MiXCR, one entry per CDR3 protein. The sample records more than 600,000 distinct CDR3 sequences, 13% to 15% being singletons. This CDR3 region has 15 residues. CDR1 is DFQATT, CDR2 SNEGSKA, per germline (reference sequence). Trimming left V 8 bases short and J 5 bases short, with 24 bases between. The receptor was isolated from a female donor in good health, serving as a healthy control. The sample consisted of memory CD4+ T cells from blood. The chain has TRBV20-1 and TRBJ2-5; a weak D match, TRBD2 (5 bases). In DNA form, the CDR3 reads TGCAGTTCGTGGGGAGCCGGTCGTTCGGGGGAGACCCAGTACTTC. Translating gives CSSWGAGRSGETQYF.